This T cell receptor beta chain was identified in a study of blood T cell repertoires in COVID-19. Across the study: T cells, B-cell-depleted T cells, or PBMCs provided the cDNA or gDNA that served as material.

Sequencing was performed with immunoSEQ multiplex PCR; in TCRdb, only in-frame clones are kept and a portion is missing. The sample consists of fewer than 40,000 clones, 85% of them appearing once. Specimen: peripheral blood. The source of this sequence is a human donor in a cohort sampled during active COVID-19.

The CDR3, as DNA: TGTGCCAGCCGCACTAGCGGGGGGTTCAATGAGCAGTTCTTC. It yields the protein CASRTSGGFNEQFF. The chain has TRBV6-5 and TRBJ2-1; 12 nucleotides agree with TRBD2. The CDR3 covers 14 residues. Germline V lookup: CDR1 MNHEY, CDR2 SVGAGI. The junction had 5 bases not matched to a gene; V was cut back by 8 bases and J by 6 bases.